This TCR beta chain was identified during a study of blood T cells in healthy people across ages. Note on this clonotype: As yet, its antigen is unknown.

Study observations and caveats: Strong correlation linked observed beta diversity and percent naive T cells.

Through a sample-barcoded 5' primer and a J-beta primer mix, a second PCR was run for about 6 to 11 cycles. Each cDNA was tagged by a template-switch adaptor containing 12 random nucleotides. MiXCR, applied by TCRdb to the 5' RACE reads, yields one record per CDR3 protein. The table shows 700,000 to 800,000 distinct CDR3 sequences, with roughly 44% occurring only once. Each sample had at least 6.5 million PBMCs isolated. Trimming at V came to 0 bases and at J to 1 base, leaving 2 bases not matched to a gene. Germline CDR1 is SQVTM and CDR2 is ANQGSEA. The length of the CDR3 is 15 residues. This clonotype originated in a woman aged 60-70 years in good health. The sequencing input was blood. The J gene is TRBJ2-5, the V gene TRBV29-1; 10 nucleotides agree with TRBD2. In nucleotides, the CDR3 is TGCAGCGTTGAAGATGTAGCGGGAGGCCAAGAGACCCAGTACTTC. Amino acids: CSVEDVAGGQETQYF.